This T cell receptor beta chain was identified in a study of a mutant IDH1 vaccine in newly diagnosed glioma. Across the whole study: Investigators started vaccination 4-6 weeks after radiotherapy alone, or with temozolomide cycles.

V dropped 6 bases and J dropped 7; count of bases not matched to a gene: 12. The CDR3 extends over 15 amino acids. Germline V lookup: CDR1 MNHNY, CDR2 SVGAGI (reference sequence). Comments on this clone: Antigen: not known.

This table comes from immunoSEQ multiplex PCR, and its TCRdb copy is limited to in-frame clones, with some not included. The table shows about 54,000 clones, with 80% occurring only once. Time point specified: week 23, last vaccination. In the vaccine, a single dose held 300 ug of the mutant IDH1 20-mer peptide, along with topical imiquimod. The receptor was isolated from a man aged 40-49 years with glioma. The chain carries TRBV6-6 and TRBJ1-2, with 9 bases identical to TRBD1. Sample: PBMCs, taken from a glioma patient whose treatment included an IDH1 peptide vaccine. The CDR3 is CASSLTRTGDIGYTF. CDR3 bases: TGTGCCAGCAGCCTTACCCGGACAGGGGACATTGGCTACACCTTC.